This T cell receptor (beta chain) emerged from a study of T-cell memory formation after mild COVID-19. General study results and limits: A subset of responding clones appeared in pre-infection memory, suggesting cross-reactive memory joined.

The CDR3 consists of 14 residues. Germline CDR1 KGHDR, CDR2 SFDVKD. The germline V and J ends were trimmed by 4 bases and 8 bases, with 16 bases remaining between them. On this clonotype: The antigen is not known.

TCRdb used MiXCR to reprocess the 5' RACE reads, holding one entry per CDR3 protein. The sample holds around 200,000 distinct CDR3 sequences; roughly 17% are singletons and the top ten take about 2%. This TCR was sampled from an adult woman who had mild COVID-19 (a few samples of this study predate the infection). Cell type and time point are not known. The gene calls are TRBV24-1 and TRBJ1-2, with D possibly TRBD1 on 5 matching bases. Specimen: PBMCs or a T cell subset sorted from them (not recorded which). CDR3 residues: CATSDTSGTGGYTF. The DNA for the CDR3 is TGTGCCACCAGTGACACCTCCGGGACTGGAGGCTACACCTTC.